This T cell receptor beta chain was observed in a study of CD8 T cells in ankylosing spondylitis. Germline V lookup: CDR1 SGHDN, CDR2 FVKESK. The CDR3 contains 19 residues. The V and J ends lost 0 bases and 1 base respectively, with 19 bases between them. Study results and limitations: It appeared that ankylosing spondylitis blood was characterized by a TCR beta motif of roughly 8 highly homologous variants. There was reportedly significant enrichment of clones that were disease-linked in matched ankylosing spondylitis synovial fluid.

Via MiXCR, TCRdb re-called the 5' RACE reads, giving one row per CDR3 protein. Here the sample spans 84,000 or so distinct CDR3 sequences, around 30% being singletons. Concerning this clonotype itself: The antigen remains unidentified.

V is TRBV14 and J is TRBJ2-1, with a weak D call TRBD2 (6 bases). This TCR was sampled from a male donor with ankylosing spondylitis or in good health (not recorded which). Sample: blood, either unsorted or a sorted T cell fraction (not recorded which). This chain's CDR3 is CASSQDVEASGASYNEQFF. The CDR3 DNA is TGTGCCAGCAGCCAAGATGTCGAGGCTTCGGGAGCTTCCTACAATGAGCAGTTCTTC.